This T cell receptor (beta chain) was recorded in a study of CD8 T cells in ankylosing spondylitis. Using its own MiXCR run on the 5' RACE reads, TCRdb lists one record per CDR3 protein. The profile shows some 340,000 distinct CDR3 sequences, roughly 14% of them singletons. V gave up 5 bases and J gave up 0 bases, with 10 bases separating them. The length of the CDR3 is 14 residues. General study points: Some of the motif variants had earlier been found in reactive arthritis patients' fluid and blood. In peripheral blood, disease-linked CD8+ clones occurred at relatively low frequencies. Ankylosing spondylitis blood appeared to carry a characteristic TCR beta motif of fewer than 10 highly homologous variants.

This clonotype was counted only a few times. What it binds is unknown. The sequence derives from a male donor with ankylosing spondylitis or in good health (not recorded which). Sequences were obtained from blood, either unsorted or a sorted T cell fraction (not recorded which). The chain combines TRBV12-3 or TRBV12-4 with TRBJ1-2, with D maybe TRBD1 (5 bases). The chain's CDR3 is CASSDTTANYGYTF. The DNA of the CDR3 is TGTGCCAGCAGTGACACGACAGCTAACTATGGCTACACCTTC.